Below are 29 T cell receptor beta chains sequenced from a single sample in a study of blood T cell repertoires in COVID-19. Sequencing used immunoSEQ multiplex PCR; TCRdb keeps in-frame clones, though not all of them. This sample has around 200,000 clones, with approximately 84% found just once. Sequencing input: peripheral blood. These receptors all stem from a human donor with acute or convalescent COVID-19. The donor label of this sample is uncertain.

The CDR3 DNA sequence: TGTGCCTGGACGACAGAGGATACGCAGTATTTT. Its protein product is CAWTTEDTQYF. The chain has TRBV30 and TRBJ2-3; the D gene is possibly TRBD1 (5 bases). The germline V gene has CDR1 GTSNPN and CDR2 SVGIG (reference sequence). The V end lost 4 bases, the J end lost 6 bases, and 8 bases lay between the germline ends. The CDR3 runs 11 residues. The full variable domain, in which reference TRBV30 and TRBJ2-3 provide the parts outside the CDR3, is SQTIHQWPATLVQPVGSPLSLECTVEGTSNPNLYWYRQAAGRGLQLLFYSVGIGQISSEVPQNLSASRPQDRQFILSSKKLLLSDSGFYLCAWTTEDTQYFGPGTRLTVL.

The rearrangement uses TRBV19 and TRBJ1-2; a possible D gene is TRBD1 (5 bases). From germline, CDR1 is LNHDA and CDR2 SQIVND (reference sequence). The CDR3 length is 16 residues. Trimming stripped 1 base from V and 1 base from J, with 13 bases between. CDR3 DNA sequence: TGTGCCAGTAGTATAGGAGACAGTAGATTTAACTATGGCTACACCTTC. The encoded protein is CASSIGDSRFNYGYTF.

This chain uses TRBV19 with TRBJ2-1; 10 nucleotides agree with TRBD2. The CDR3 is 18 residues long. CDR1 is LNHDA and CDR2 is SQIVND in the germline V gene (reference sequence). J lost 9 bases, V lost 4 bases, and 18 bases had no gene match. The CDR3 region is CASSTHRLAGNEVGEQFF. Written as DNA, the CDR3 is TGTGCCAGTAGTACGCACCGACTAGCGGGCAACGAGGTGGGTGAGCAGTTCTTC.

There are a few counts of this clone. V gene TRBV2 combines with J gene TRBJ1-2, with a weak D call TRBD1 (6 bases). The CDR3 consists of 13 residues. From germline, CDR1 is SNHLY and CDR2 FYNNEI. V lost 4 bases, J lost 4 bases, and 10 bases lay in between. DNA of the CDR3: TGTGCCAGCAGTGTTCGGGGGGCCTATGGCTACACCTTC. Amino acid sequence: CASSVRGAYGYTF.

This clone was seen a handful of times. This chain joins TRBV4-1 and TRBJ2-1; 10 bases are a match to TRBD2. The J segment lost 7 bases and the V segment lost 0 bases, leaving 6 bases of the junction unmatched. The CDR3 spans 16 residues. CDR1 is MGHRA, CDR2 YSYEKL, per germline. In nucleotides, the CDR3 is TGCGCCAGCAGCCAAGATTTCGCTAGCGGGAGTAATGAGCAGTTCTTC. Translating gives CASSQDFASGSNEQFF.

V and J are TRBV7-9 and TRBJ2-6; perhaps TRBD2 as D (5 bases). The germline gives CDR1 SEHNR, CDR2 FQNEAQ (reference sequence). V was trimmed by 2 bases and J by 0 bases, leaving 11 bases between them. The CDR3 totals 17 residues. In nucleotides, the CDR3 is TGTGCCAGCAGCTTAAGCGGACTCCGCTCTGGGGCCAACGTCCTGACTTTC. Translation gives CASSLSGLRSGANVLTF.

The chain couples TRBV28 to TRBJ1-2; D uncertain. Germline CDR1 reads MDHEN; CDR2 reads SYDVKM. The V and J ends lost 6 bases and 3 bases respectively, with 11 bases between them. The CDR3 is 13 residues long. The CDR3 here is CASRLNLDYGYTF. The DNA for the CDR3 is TGTGCCAGCAGATTGAACCTAGACTATGGCTACACCTTC.

This chain joins TRBV9 and TRBJ2-3; 9 bases match TRBD2. Germline V lookup: CDR1 SGDLS, CDR2 YYNGEE. Trimming at V came to 4 bases and at J to 5 bases, leaving 11 bases not matched to a gene. The CDR3 runs 16 residues. The CDR3 is CASSISGGPGGDTQYF. The CDR3 bases are TGTGCCAGCAGCATCAGCGGGGGGCCCGGGGGAGATACGCAGTATTTT.

As DNA, the CDR3 is TGTGCCAGTAAGGGCGGGACAGGGGGCTTCGTAGCCAAAAACATTCAGTACTTC. This codes for CASKGGTGGFVAKNIQYF. The chain joins TRBV19 to TRBJ2-4, with TRBD1 matching 12 bases. Germline V lookup: CDR1 LNHDA, CDR2 SQIVND (reference sequence). This CDR3 spans 18 amino acids. V gave up 7 bases and J gave up 0 bases; unmatched junction bases: 10.

The chain joins TRBV11-2 to TRBJ1-2; 9 nucleotides align to TRBD1. This CDR3 has 15 amino acids. The V and J ends lost 0 bases and 4 bases, in that order; junction bases with no gene match: 3. CDR1 and CDR2 (germline): SGHAT, FQNNGV. The CDR3 reads CASSLDSGQGYGYTF. The CDR3 DNA follows: TGTGCCAGCAGCTTAGATTCGGGACAGGGCTATGGCTACACCTTC.

This sequence joins TRBV5-1 and TRBJ2-6; 9 positions agree with TRBD1. This CDR3 has 17 amino acids. The germline gives CDR1 SGHRS, CDR2 YFSETQ. Germline trimming cut 4 bases from V and 2 bases from J; bases unmatched to any gene: 7. CDR3 in amino acids: CASSPRDRETGANVLTF. CDR3 nucleotide sequence: TGCGCCAGCAGCCCCAGGGACAGGGAGACTGGGGCCAACGTCCTGACTTTC.

This chain joins TRBV19 and TRBJ2-1, with D maybe TRBD2 (6 bases). Germline V gene data show CDR1 as LNHDA and CDR2 as SQIVND (reference sequence). V dropped 10 bases and J dropped 8 bases, with 18 bases sitting between them. The CDR3 totals 13 residues. For the CDR3, the DNA is TGTGCCACCTCCGGGACTCCCATGGATGAGCAGTTCTTC. Its protein is CATSGTPMDEQFF. Using reference TRBV19 and TRBJ2-1 for the parts outside the CDR3, the full variable domain is DGGITQSPKYLFRKEGQNVTLSCEQNLNHDAMYWYRQDPGQGLRLIYYSQIVNDFQKGDIAEGYSVSREKKESFPLTVTSAQKNPTAFYLCATSGTPMDEQFFGPGTRLTVL.

The V gene is TRBV19, the J gene TRBJ2-2; D may be TRBD2 (5 bases). Trimming removed 6 bases from V and 0 bases from J, with 8 bases in between. The germline V gene has CDR1 LNHDA and CDR2 SQIVND (reference sequence). The CDR3 consists of 14 residues. The CDR3 DNA is TGTGCCAGTAGCGGGGTCGCGAACACCGGGGAGCTGTTTTTT. Translation: CASSGVANTGELFF.

The rearrangement joins TRBV14 to TRBJ2-5; 8 nucleotides agree with TRBD2. The CDR3 consists of 16 residues. Trimming took 0 bases from V and 0 from J; bases not matched to a gene: 3. CDR1 is SGHDN and CDR2 is FVKESK in the germline V gene. The CDR3 protein is CASSQDLGLDQETQYF. CDR3 in DNA: TGTGCCAGCAGCCAAGATTTGGGACTAGACCAAGAGACCCAGTACTTC.

The chain uses TRBV28 and TRBJ1-1; no firm D call. CDR1 MDHEN and CDR2 SYDVKM come from the germline V gene. The CDR3 runs 12 residues. V lost 2 bases, J lost 5 bases, and 6 bases lay in between. The CDR3 protein is CASSLGQTEAFF. The CDR3 nucleotides read TGTGCCAGCAGTTTAGGCCAGACTGAAGCTTTCTTT.

This chain uses TRBV5-4 with TRBJ1-2, with D uncertain. Germline loops: CDR1 SGHNT, CDR2 YYREEE (reference sequence). This CDR3 contains 12 residues. V was pared by 1 base and J by 4 bases, with 5 bases between. CDR3: CASSLNSYGYTF. CDR3 DNA: TGTGCCAGCAGCTTGAACAGCTATGGCTACACCTTC. The variable domain in full, with the rest retrieved from reference TRBV5-4 and TRBJ1-2, is ETGVTQSPTHLIKTRGQQVTLRCSSQSGHNTVSWYQQALGQGPQFIFQYYREEENGRGNFPPRFSGLQFPNYSSELNVNALELDDSALYLCASSLNSYGYTFGSGTRLTVV.

This clone was detected only a few times. V usage is TRBV7-9 and J usage is TRBJ1-4, with 10 nucleotides matching TRBD1. The CDR3 length is 15 residues. Germline CDR1 SEHNR, CDR2 FQNEAQ (reference sequence). V gave up 1 base and J gave up 7 bases; unmatched junction bases: 3. Here the CDR3 reads CASSLGDRGGEKLFF. CDR3 nucleotides: TGTGCCAGCAGCTTAGGGGACAGGGGCGGTGAAAAACTGTTTTTT.

V usage is TRBV19 and J usage is TRBJ1-3; D unclear. CDR1 is LNHDA and CDR2 is SQIVND in the germline V gene (reference sequence). V lost 3 bases to trimming and J lost 0 bases, with 15 bases between them. This CDR3 has 17 amino acids. CDR3 nucleotides: TGTGCCAGTAGTATTGAGCGGAGACTTGCCTCTGGAAACACCATATATTTT. Translated, it gives CASSIERRLASGNTIYF.

The rearrangement uses TRBV7-9 and TRBJ2-7, with 10 bases matching TRBD1. This CDR3 has 15 residues. Germline values: CDR1 SEHNR, CDR2 FQNEAQ (reference sequence). V gave up 3 bases and J gave up 2 bases; unmatched junction bases: 4. The CDR3 spells CASSFGTGAPYEQYF. The CDR3 DNA reads TGTGCCAGCAGCTTCGGGACAGGGGCCCCCTACGAGCAGTACTTC.

The chain carries TRBV6-1 and TRBJ1-6; D is possibly TRBD1 (6 bases). This CDR3 has 14 residues. V lost 3 bases and J lost 7, with 10 bases in between. Germline values: CDR1 MNHNS, CDR2 SASEGT. CDR3 coding DNA: TGTGCCAGCAGTGAGGGGGACAAGAATTCACCCCTCCACTTT. Protein sequence: CASSEGDKNSPLHF.

The V and J genes are TRBV10-3 and TRBJ2-1; the match to TRBD1 covers 7 bases. There are 13 residues in the CDR3. The ends lost 5 bases at V and 5 bases at J; junction bases unmatched: 3. The V gene's germline CDR1 is ENHRY and CDR2 SYGVKD. CDR3 in amino acids: CAISTGTDNEQFF. The CDR3 DNA reads as TGTGCCATCAGTACCGGGACAGACAATGAGCAGTTCTTC.

As DNA, the CDR3 is TGTGCCTGGAGTGTAAACGAGGATCAGCCCCAGCATTTT. Encoded protein: CAWSVNEDQPQHF. This chain uses TRBV30 with TRBJ1-5; D ambiguous. This CDR3 has 13 residues. V was cut by 0 bases and J by 5 bases, with 8 bases left in between. Germline values: CDR1 GTSNPN, CDR2 SVGIG (reference sequence).

This clone appeared a single time. J is TRBJ2-3 and V is TRBV5-4, with 8 bases fitting TRBD2. Germline V gives CDR1 SGHNT, CDR2 YYREEE (reference sequence). Trimming at V came to 4 bases and at J to 1 base, leaving 2 bases not matched to a gene. CDR3 length: 14 amino acids. The CDR3, as DNA: TGTGCCAGCAGCCCGGGACTAGGCACAGATACGCAGTATTTT. It yields the protein CASSPGLGTDTQYF.

This clone has only one observation. This chain links TRBV6-5 with TRBJ2-7; D uncertain. V was clipped by 11 bases and J by 3 bases, with 17 bases between them. The CDR3 is made up of 13 amino acids. CDR1 and CDR2 (germline): MNHEY, SVGAGI. The CDR3 nucleotides read TGTGCCCACGCCCCCGGAGCAAACTACGAGCAGTACTTC. Translated, it gives CAHAPGANYEQYF.

CDR3 bases: TGTGCCAGTGGACAGGGAAACTATGGCTACACCTTC. Amino acid sequence: CASGQGNYGYTF. The chain links TRBV6-6 to TRBJ1-2; 8 bases align to TRBD1. Germline CDR1 MNHNY, CDR2 SVGAGI (reference sequence). The CDR3 sequence is 12 residues long. The V segment lost 9 bases and the J segment 2 bases; nucleotides outside the gene matches: 2.

The gene calls are TRBV21-1 and TRBJ2-7; the DNA was not used to check the table's D call, TRBD2. TRBV21-1 is reported as a pseudogene. CDR3 length: 14 residues. The CDR3 coding sequence is TGTGCCAGCAGCAGTCTAGCGGGGCTCTACGAGCAGTACTTC. This gives the protein CASSSLAGLYEQYF.

This clone was seen once. The V and J genes are TRBV27 and TRBJ1-3, with a tentative D call TRBD1 (6 bases). Per the germline V gene, CDR1 is MNHEY and CDR2 is SMNVEV (reference sequence). CDR3 length: 15 amino acids. Deletions cut 5 bases from V and 3 bases from J, with 14 bases between. Written as DNA, the CDR3 is TGTGCCAGCAGTCCCACAGGGTATTTTGGAAACACCATATATTTT. Translation: CASSPTGYFGNTIYF.

V and J are TRBV28 and TRBJ2-7; no firm D call. Germline assignment: CDR1 MDHEN and CDR2 SYDVKM. V lost 8 bases, J lost 2 bases, and 10 bases lay in between. The CDR3 spans 12 residues. Here the CDR3 DNA reads TGTGCCAGCTCGTCGGCGGCCTACGAGCAGTACTTC. This translates into CASSSAAYEQYF.

This chain connects TRBV5-1 to TRBJ2-3; 7 bases map to TRBD1. In germline, CDR1 is SGHRS, CDR2 YFSETQ. The CDR3 loop spans 16 amino acids. The junction had 13 bases not matched to a gene; V was cut back by 4 bases and J by 5 bases. CDR3 protein: CASSRTTLRQGDTQYF. In DNA, the CDR3 is TGCGCCAGCAGCCGAACGACATTGAGACAGGGAGATACGCAGTATTTT.